The 4 T cell receptor beta chains in this list originate from one sample, sequenced in a study of regulatory T cells in long-lasting Graves disease (TCRdb year 2021). The sample's time point label, decoded: newly diagnosed GD, antithyroid drugs for less than 3 months. RNA was extracted from PBMCs in TRIzol for both TCR sequencing and RNA sequencing. Libraries were made using multiplex PCR. The sample was run on an Illumina HiSeq 4000. TCR beta libraries were built with iRepertoire HTBI primers and Arm-PCR amplification of CDR3 regions. The public reads were reanalyzed by TCRdb: fastp trimming at Q25, MiXCR alignment, in-frame beta chains only. Rows with a matching CDR3 protein are joined into one entry that keeps the most common DNA and genes. For this sample there are hundreds of thousands of distinct CDR3 sequences; 15% to 20% appear just once. The top ten constitute 20% to 30% of the sample. The same data also contributed to another study, on T cells in Graves' hyperthyroidism and ophthalmopathy.

The sequences come from peripheral blood mononuclear cells (PBMCs), collected at new diagnosis, from a patient treated with antithyroid drugs. The receptors originated from a woman aged 35-65 years with Graves disease. Donor details come from another sample of the same person, matched by shared clones.

This clonotype was recorded many times. The V and J genes are TRBV5-1 and TRBJ1-1, with 7 positions matching TRBD1. In germline, CDR1 is SGHRS, CDR2 YFSETQ. Trimming cost V 0 bases and J 0 bases; bases outside gene matches: 5. The length of the CDR3 is 16 residues. The CDR3 region has the DNA TGCGCCAGCAGCTTGGACCAGGGGGGAATGAACACTGAAGCTTTCTTT. This gives the protein CASSLDQGGMNTEAFF.

The table lists this clonotype with many counts. The chain is built from TRBV12-3 or TRBV12-4 and TRBJ2-7; TRBD2 matches at 16 bases. V shed 4 bases, J shed 1 base, and the junction held 10 bases outside the gene matches. This CDR3 is built from 19 residues. CDR3 DNA: TGTGCCAGCAGTTCCTCCGGGACTAGCGGGGGGGCCGTATCCTACGAGCAGTACTTC. Encoded protein: CASSSSGTSGGAVSYEQYF.

V and J are TRBV7-9 and TRBJ1-1, with D tentatively TRBD1 (5 bases). CDR1 and CDR2 from the germline V gene are SEHNR and FQNEAQ (reference sequence). Trimming took off 5 bases at V and 1 base at J, with 17 bases between the two ends. The CDR3 has 16 residues. The CDR3 DNA sequence: TGTGCCAGCAGCCCCCGGGAATGGGGGAGGAACACTGAAGCTTTCTTT. Translated, it gives CASSPREWGRNTEAFF.

This rearrangement joins TRBV10-2 to TRBJ1-5; the D gene is possibly TRBD1 (5 bases). V lost 3 bases to trimming and J lost 2 bases, with 11 bases between them. CDR1 is WSHSY, CDR2 SAAADI, per germline. The CDR3 loop spans 15 amino acids. CDR3 protein: CASSEHRNGNQPQHF. CDR3 nucleotides: TGCGCCAGCAGTGAACACAGGAATGGCAATCAGCCCCAGCATTTT.